This T cell receptor beta chain was captured by sequencing in a study of regulatory T cells in long-lasting Graves disease. Study summary: Antithyroid drugs had been given to newly diagnosed Graves' patients for under 3 months. Overall study results and limits: When disease was persistent, TRBV28, TRBJ1-2 and TRBJ2-5 were the favored segments.

This clonotype was seen a few times. Its target is unknown. Time point here: newly diagnosed GD, antithyroid drugs for less than 3 months. PBMCs were the source of the RNA used for TCR sequencing. EDTA tubes received approximately 9 milliliters of collected peripheral blood. Relying on iRepertoire HTBI primers and Arm-PCR of CDR3 regions, the team built TCR beta libraries. TCRdb independently ran MiXCR on the multiplex PCR reads; one entry per CDR3 protein. Among around 480,000 distinct CDR3 sequences listed, 15% to 20% were seen once. Trimming took off 5 bases at V and 7 bases at J, with 9 bases between the two ends. This CDR3 has 12 amino acids. Germline V gives CDR1 LGHNT, CDR2 FRNRAP. Separately, the same data were catalogued under a study of T cells in Graves' hyperthyroidism and ophthalmopathy. As that report states: Most thyroid clonotypes that were expanded above 0.001 also turned up in blood.

The receptor comes from a woman aged 40 to 65 with Graves disease. The chain carries TRBV12-5 and TRBJ1-5; D is undetermined. The material sequenced was peripheral blood mononuclear cells (PBMCs), taken at new diagnosis, from a patient treated with antithyroid drugs. The CDR3 is CASGKEGQPQHF. CDR3 nucleotides: TGTGCTAGTGGTAAGGAGGGACAGCCCCAGCATTTT.